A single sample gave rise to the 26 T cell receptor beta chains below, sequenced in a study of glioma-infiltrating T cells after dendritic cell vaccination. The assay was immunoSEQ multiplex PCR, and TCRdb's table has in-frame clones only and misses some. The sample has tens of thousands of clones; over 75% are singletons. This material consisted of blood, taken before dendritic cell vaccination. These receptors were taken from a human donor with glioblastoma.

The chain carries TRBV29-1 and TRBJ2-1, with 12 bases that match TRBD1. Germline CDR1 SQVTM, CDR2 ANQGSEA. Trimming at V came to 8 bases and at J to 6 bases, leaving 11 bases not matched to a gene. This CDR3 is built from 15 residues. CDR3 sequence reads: CSSEGTGGSGNEQFF. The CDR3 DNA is TGCAGCTCCGAGGGGACAGGGGGCTCGGGCAATGAGCAGTTCTTC.

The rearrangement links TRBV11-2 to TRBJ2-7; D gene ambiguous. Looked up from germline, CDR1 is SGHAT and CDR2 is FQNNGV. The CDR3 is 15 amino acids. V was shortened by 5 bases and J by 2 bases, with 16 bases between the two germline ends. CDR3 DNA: TGTGCCAGCAGCCGAACTGGAGAGTCGGCCTACGAGCAGTACGTC. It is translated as CASSRTGESAYEQYV.

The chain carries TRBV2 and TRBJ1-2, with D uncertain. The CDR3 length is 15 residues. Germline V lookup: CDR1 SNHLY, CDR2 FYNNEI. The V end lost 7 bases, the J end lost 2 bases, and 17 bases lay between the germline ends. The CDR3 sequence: CASTPRVGRNYGYTF. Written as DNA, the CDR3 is TGTGCCAGCACCCCCCGCGTAGGGAGGAACTATGGCTACACCTTC.

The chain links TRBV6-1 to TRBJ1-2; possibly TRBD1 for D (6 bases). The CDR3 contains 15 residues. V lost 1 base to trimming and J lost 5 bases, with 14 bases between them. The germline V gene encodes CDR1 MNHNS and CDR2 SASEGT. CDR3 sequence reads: CASSEGRGQGYGYTF. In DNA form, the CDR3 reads TGTGCCAGCAGTGAAGGTCGGGGCCAGGGGTATGGCTACACCTTC.

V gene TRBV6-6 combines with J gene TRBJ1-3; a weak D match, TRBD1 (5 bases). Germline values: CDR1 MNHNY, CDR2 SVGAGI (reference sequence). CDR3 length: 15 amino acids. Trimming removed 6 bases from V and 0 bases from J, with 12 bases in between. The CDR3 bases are TGTGCCAGCAGCTTCGACAGAGCCTCTGGAAACACCATATATTTT. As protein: CASSFDRASGNTIYF.

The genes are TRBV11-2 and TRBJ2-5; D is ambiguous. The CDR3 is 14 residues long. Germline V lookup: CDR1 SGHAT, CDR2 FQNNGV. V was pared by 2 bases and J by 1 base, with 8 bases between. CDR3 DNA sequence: TGTGCCAGCAGCTTACAGGCAGCCCAAGAGACCCAGTACTTC. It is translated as CASSLQAAQETQYF. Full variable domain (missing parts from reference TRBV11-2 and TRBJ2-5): EAGVAQSPRYKIIEKRQSVAFWCNPISGHATLYWYQQILGQGPKLLIQFQNNGVVDDSQLPKDRFSAERLKGVDSTLKIQPAKLEDSAVYLCASSLQAAQETQYFGPGTRLLVL.

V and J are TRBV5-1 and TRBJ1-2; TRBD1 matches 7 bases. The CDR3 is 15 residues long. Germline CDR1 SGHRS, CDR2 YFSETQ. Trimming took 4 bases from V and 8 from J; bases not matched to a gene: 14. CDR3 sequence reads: CASSLTTGRSGGYTF. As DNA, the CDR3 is TGCGCCAGCAGCCTTACGACAGGGCGGTCGGGCGGCTACACCTTC.

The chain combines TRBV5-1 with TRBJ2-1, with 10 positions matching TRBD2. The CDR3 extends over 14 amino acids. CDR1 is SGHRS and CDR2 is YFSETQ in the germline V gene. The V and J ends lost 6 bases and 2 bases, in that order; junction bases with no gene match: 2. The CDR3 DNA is TGCGCCAGCACCGGGACTAGCGCCTACAATGAGCAGTTCTTC. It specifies CASTGTSAYNEQFF.

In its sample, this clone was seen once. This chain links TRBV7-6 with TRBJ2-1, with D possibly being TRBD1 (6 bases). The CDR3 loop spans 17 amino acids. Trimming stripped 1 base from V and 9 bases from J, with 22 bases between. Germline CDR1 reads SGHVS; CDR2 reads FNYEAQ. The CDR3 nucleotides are TGTGCCAGCAGCTTAGTAGCGACAGGTACTACGGTGGGTGAGCAGTTCTTC. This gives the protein CASSLVATGTTVGEQFF.

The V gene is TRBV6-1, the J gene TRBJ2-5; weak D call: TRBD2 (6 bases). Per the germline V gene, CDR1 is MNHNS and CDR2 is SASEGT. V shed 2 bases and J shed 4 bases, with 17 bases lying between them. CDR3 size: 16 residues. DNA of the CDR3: TGTGCCAGCAGTGAATCAGGGATAGGTAGCGGAGAGACCCAGTACTTC. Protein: CASSESGIGSGETQYF.

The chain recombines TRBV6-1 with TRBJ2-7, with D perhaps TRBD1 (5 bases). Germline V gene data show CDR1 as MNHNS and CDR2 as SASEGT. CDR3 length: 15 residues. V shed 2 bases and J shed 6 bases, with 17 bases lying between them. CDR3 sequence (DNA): TGTGCCAGCAGTGAAATTGGGTCAGGGTACGGCGAGCAGTACGTC. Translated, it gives CASSEIGSGYGEQYV.

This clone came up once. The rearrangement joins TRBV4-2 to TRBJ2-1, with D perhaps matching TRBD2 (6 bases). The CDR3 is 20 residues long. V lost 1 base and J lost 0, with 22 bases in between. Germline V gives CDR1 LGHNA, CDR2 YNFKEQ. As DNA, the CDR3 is TGTGCCAGCAGCCAAGGCTGGAGGGCCGTGGCCTTAAGCTCCTACAATGAGCAGTTCTTC. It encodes CASSQGWRAVALSSYNEQFF.

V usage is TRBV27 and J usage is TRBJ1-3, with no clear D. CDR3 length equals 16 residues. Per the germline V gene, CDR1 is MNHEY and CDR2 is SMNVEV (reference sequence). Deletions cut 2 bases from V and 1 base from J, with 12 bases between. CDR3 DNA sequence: TGTGCCAGCAGTTTAGTGTCGGCGGGTTCTGGAAACACCATATATTTT. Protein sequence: CASSLVSAGSGNTIYF.

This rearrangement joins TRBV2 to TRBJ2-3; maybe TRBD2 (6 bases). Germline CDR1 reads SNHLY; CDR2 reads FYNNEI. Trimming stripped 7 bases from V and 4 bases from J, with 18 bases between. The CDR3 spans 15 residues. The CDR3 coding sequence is TGTGCCAGCAACCGACTAGTTCTAGGCGCAGATACGCAGTATTTT. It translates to CASNRLVLGADTQYF.

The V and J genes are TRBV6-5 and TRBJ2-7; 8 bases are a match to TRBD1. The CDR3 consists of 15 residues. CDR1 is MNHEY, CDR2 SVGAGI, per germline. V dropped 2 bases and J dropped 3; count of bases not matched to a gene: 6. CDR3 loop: CASSYQGTGDYEQYF. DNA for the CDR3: TGTGCCAGCAGTTACCAGGGGACAGGAGACTACGAGCAGTACTTC.

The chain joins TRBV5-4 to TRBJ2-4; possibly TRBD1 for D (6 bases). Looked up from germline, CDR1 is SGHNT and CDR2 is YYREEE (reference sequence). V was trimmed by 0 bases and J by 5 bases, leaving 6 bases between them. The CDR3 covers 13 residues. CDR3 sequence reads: CASSLDRENIQYF. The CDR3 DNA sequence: TGTGCCAGCAGCTTGGACAGGGAAAACATTCAGTACTTC.

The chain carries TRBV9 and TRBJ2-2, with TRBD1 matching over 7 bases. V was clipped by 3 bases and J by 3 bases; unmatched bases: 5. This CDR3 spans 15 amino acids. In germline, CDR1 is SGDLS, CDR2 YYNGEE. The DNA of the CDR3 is TGTGCCAGCAGCGCCGGGACAGCGTACACCGGGGAGCTGTTTTTT. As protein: CASSAGTAYTGELFF.

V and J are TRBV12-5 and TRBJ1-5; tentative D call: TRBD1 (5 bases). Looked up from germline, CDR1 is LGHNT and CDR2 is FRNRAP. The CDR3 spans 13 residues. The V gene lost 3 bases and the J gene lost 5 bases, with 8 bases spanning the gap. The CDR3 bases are TGTGCTAGTGGTTTTCAGGGCCATCAGCCCCAGCATTTT. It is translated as CASGFQGHQPQHF.

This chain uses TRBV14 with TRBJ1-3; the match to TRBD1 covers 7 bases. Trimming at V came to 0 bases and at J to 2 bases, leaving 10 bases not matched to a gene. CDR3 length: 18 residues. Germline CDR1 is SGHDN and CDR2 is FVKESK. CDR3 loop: CASSQDILRGRTGNTIYF. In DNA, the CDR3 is TGTGCCAGCAGCCAAGATATTCTGAGGGGGCGTACTGGAAACACCATATATTTT.

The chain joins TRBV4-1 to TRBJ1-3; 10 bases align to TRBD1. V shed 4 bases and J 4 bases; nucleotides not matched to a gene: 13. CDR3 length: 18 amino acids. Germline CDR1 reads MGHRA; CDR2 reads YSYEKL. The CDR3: CASSPKSTGTGAGNTIYF. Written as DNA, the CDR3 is TGCGCCAGCAGCCCCAAGAGTACAGGGACAGGGGCGGGAAACACCATATATTTT.

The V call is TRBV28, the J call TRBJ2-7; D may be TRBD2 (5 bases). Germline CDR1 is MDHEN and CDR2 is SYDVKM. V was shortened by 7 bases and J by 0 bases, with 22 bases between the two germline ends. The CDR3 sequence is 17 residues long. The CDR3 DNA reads TGTGCCAGCACCCCTAGTCGGCGGGCCCTGAGCTCCTACGAGCAGTACGTC. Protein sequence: CASTPSRRALSSYEQYV.

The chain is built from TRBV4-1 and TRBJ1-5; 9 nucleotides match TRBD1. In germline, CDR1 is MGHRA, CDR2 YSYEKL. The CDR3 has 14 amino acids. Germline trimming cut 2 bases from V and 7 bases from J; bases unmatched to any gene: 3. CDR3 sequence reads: CASSQRTGEQPQHF. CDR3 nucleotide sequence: TGCGCCAGCAGCCAAAGGACAGGGGAACAGCCCCAGCATTTT.

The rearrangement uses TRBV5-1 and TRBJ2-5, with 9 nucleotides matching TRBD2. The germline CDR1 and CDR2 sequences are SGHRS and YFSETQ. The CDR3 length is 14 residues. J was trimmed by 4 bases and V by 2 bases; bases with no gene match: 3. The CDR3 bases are TGCGCCAGCAGCTTCAGCGGGGGGTTAGAGACCCAGTACTTC. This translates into CASSFSGGLETQYF.

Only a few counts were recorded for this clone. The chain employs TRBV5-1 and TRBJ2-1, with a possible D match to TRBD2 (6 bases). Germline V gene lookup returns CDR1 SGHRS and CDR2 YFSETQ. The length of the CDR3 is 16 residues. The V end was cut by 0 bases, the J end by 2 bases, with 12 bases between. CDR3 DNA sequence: TGCGCCAGCAGCTTGGCTGTGGGAGGCGCCTACAATGAGCAGTTCTTC. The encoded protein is CASSLAVGGAYNEQFF.

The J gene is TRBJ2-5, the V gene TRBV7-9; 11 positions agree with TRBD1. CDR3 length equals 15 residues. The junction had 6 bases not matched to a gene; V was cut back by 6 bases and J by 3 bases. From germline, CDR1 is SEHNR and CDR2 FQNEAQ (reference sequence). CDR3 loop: CASRTGTGGKETQYF. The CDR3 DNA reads TGTGCCAGCAGAACCGGGACAGGGGGAAAAGAGACCCAGTACTTC. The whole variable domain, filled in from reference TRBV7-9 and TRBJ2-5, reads DTGVSQNPRHKITKRGQNVTFRCDPISEHNRLYWYRQTLGQGPEFLTYFQNEAQLEKSRLLSDRFSAERPKGSFSTLEIQRTEQGDSAMYLCASRTGTGGKETQYFGPGTRLLVL.

DNA of the CDR3: TGTGCCAGCAGACCACTAGCGGGAGTGTTCGATACGCAGTATTTT. Protein sequence: CASRPLAGVFDTQYF. The chain joins TRBV7-9 to TRBJ2-3; TRBD2 aligns across 11 bases. V shed 6 bases and J 6 bases; nucleotides not matched to a gene: 8. The CDR3 contains 15 residues. CDR1 is SEHNR, CDR2 FQNEAQ, per germline (reference sequence). The full variable domain, rest sourced from reference TRBV7-9 and TRBJ2-3, is DTGVSQNPRHKITKRGQNVTFRCDPISEHNRLYWYRQTLGQGPEFLTYFQNEAQLEKSRLLSDRFSAERPKGSFSTLEIQRTEQGDSAMYLCASRPLAGVFDTQYFGPGTRLTVL.